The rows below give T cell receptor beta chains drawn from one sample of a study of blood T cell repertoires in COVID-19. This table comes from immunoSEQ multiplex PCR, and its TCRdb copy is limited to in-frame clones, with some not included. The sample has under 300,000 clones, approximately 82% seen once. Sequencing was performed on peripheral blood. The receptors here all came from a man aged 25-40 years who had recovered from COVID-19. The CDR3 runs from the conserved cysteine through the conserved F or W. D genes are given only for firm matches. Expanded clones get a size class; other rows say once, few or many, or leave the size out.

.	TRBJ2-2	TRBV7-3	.	CASSLNADTGELFF	TGTGCCAGCAGCTTAAATGCAGACACCGGGGAGCTGTTTTTT
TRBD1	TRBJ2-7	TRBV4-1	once	CASSQRTGEKSYEQYF	TGCGCCAGCAGCCAAAGGACAGGGGAGAAGTCCTACGAGCAGTACTTC
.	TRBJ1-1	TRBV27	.	CASSLRGPAGEAFF	TGTGCCAGCAGTTTAAGGGGCCCGGCCGGTGAAGCTTTCTTT
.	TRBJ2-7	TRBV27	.	CASSFSRSSYEQYF	TGTGCCAGCAGTTTTTCTCGGAGCTCCTACGAGCAGTACTTC
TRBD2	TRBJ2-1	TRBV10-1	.	CASSGGGSNEQFF	TGCGCCAGCAGCGGCGGGGGGTCCAATGAGCAGTTCTTC
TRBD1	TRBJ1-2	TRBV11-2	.	CASSFGTGYGYTF	TGTGCCAGCAGCTTTGGGACAGGGTACGGCTACACCTTC
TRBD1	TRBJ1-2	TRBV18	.	CASSPRTGGATF	TGTGCCAGCTCACCACGGACAGGAGGGGCCACCTTC
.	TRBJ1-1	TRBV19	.	CASSIEYLGGTEAFF	TGTGCCAGTAGTATAGAGTATTTAGGAGGCACTGAAGCTTTCTTT
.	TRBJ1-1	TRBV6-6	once	CASSFDGRRTEAFF	TGTGCCAGCAGTTTCGACGGAAGGAGGACTGAAGCTTTCTTT
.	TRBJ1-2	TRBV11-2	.	CASSSNPPSVANYGYTF	TGTGCCAGCAGTTCAAACCCACCGTCGGTGGCTAACTATGGCTACACCTTC
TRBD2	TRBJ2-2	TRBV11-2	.	CASSPGGVPGELFF	TGTGCCAGCTCGCCTGGGGGGGTGCCCGGGGAGCTGTTTTTT
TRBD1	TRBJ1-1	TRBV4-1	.	CASSQLDRAKFEAFF	TGCGCCAGCAGCCAACTAGACAGGGCCAAGTTCGAAGCTTTCTTT
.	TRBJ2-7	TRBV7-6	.	CASSLAGAPEQYF	TGTGCCAGCAGCTTAGCGGGGGCCCCCGAGCAGTACTTC
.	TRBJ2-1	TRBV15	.	CATSVKRGGRGNEQFF	TGTGCCACCAGCGTCAAGAGGGGGGGTCGAGGGAATGAGCAGTTCTTC
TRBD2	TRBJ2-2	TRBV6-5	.	CASRPRGGEAGELFF	TGTGCCAGTCGACCCCGCGGGGGGGAGGCCGGGGAGCTGTTTTTT
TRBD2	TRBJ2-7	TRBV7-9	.	CASRKAGNPYEQYF	TGTGCCAGCAGGAAAGCGGGAAACCCCTACGAGCAGTACTTC
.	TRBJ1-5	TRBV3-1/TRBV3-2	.	CASSQLQGDGQPQHF	TGTGCCAGCAGCCAGTTACAGGGAGATGGTCAGCCCCAGCATTTT
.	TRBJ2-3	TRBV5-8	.	CASSGGTVSSDTQYF	TGTGCCAGCAGCGGCGGGACAGTCAGTTCGGATACGCAGTATTTT
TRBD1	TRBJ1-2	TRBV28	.	CATATGGAYGYTF	TGTGCCACCGCTACAGGGGGCGCATATGGCTACACCTTC
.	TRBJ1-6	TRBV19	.	CASSQGNNSPLHF	TGTGCCAGTAGCCAGGGAAATAATTCACCCCTCCACTTT